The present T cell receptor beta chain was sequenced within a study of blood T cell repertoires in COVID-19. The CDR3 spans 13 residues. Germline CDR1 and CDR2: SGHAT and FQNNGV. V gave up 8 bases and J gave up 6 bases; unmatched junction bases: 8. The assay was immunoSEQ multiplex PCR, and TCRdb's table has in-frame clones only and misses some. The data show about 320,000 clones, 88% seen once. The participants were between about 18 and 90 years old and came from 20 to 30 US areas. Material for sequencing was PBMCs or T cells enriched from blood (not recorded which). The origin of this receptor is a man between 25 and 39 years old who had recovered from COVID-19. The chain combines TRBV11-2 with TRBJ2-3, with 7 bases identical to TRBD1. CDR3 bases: TGTGCCAGCGGGACAGACCTGGTGGATACGCAGTATTTT. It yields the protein CASGTDLVDTQYF.